The clone carrying this T cell receptor beta chain was seen a few times. The CDR3 has 14 amino acids. The V gene's germline CDR1 is DFQATT and CDR2 SNEGSKA (reference sequence). The V and J ends lost 0 bases and 1 base respectively, with 9 bases between them. Alongside a J-beta primer mix, a sample-barcoded 5' primer served in a second PCR lasting about 7 to 12 cycles. One entry per CDR3 protein, called by TCRdb with MiXCR from the 5' RACE reads. The sample lists about 1.5 million distinct CDR3 sequences, about 42% occurring once. The entry originates in a study of blood T cells in healthy people across ages. About the study: Capture by template switching was about one barcoded beta molecule per two T cells.

The chain joins TRBV20-1 to TRBJ1-1, with D possibly being TRBD1 (6 bases). The origin of this receptor is a woman younger than 30 in good health. The sample comprised blood. CDR3 region: CSAREGAANTEAFF. DNA of the CDR3: TGCAGTGCTAGAGAGGGGGCGGCGAACACTGAAGCTTTCTTT.